The clone carrying this T cell receptor (beta chain) was seen repeatedly, ten times or more. Primers targeting TRAV and TRBV primed first-strand cDNA, covering alpha and beta chains. Using a constant-region primer together with a V-primer adapter, TCRs were subjected to about 20 PCR cycles of amplification. One entry per CDR3 protein results from TCRdb running MiXCR on the reads. The sample consists of around 60,000 distinct CDR3 sequences, about 25% of them appearing once. This sample is part of a study of low-dose radiotherapy and immunotherapy resistance in tumors. Across the study: Fractions of 0.5 Gy went to Cohort 1 every 2 weeks, totaling 6.5 Gy.

Time point in this sample: after trial treatment. Treatment given: LDRT plus nivolumab, ipilimumab, low-dose cyclophosphamide and aspirin (RACIN trial). Donors were given nivolumab, ipilimumab, aspirin, low-dose cyclophosphamide and low-dose radiotherapy. CDR1 is SQVTM, CDR2 ANQGSEA, per germline. The CDR3 has 15 amino acids. V shed 4 bases, J shed 0 bases, and the junction held 6 bases outside the gene matches. This chain uses TRBV29-1 with TRBJ2-3; 8 positions match TRBD1. The specimen was PBMCs, collected after low-dose radiotherapy plus immunotherapy. This sequence was found in a male donor with prostate cancer. This chain's CDR3 is CSVVDRDSSTDTQYF. Here the CDR3 DNA reads TGCAGCGTTGTGGACAGGGACTCTAGCACAGATACGCAGTATTTT.